Below, 18 T cell receptor beta chains from the same sample are listed, as sequenced in a study of CD8+ T cells in alopecia areata. Sequencing used cDNA as its template, made by extracting RNA and reverse transcribing it. Generated by immunoSEQ multiplex PCR, the TCRdb table keeps only in-frame clones and is missing some. The data hold fewer than 100,000 clones, with over 40% observed a single time. The sample consisted of CD4+ T cells sorted from blood. All receptors come from a human donor with alopecia areata.

This clone has a handful of counts. The genes are TRBV28 and TRBJ2-3; D is perhaps TRBD1 (5 bases). CDR1 is MDHEN and CDR2 is SYDVKM in the germline V gene. CDR3 length: 15 residues. The V gene lost 5 bases and the J gene lost 3 bases, with 15 bases spanning the gap. CDR3 protein: CASSRMGRRTDTQYF. CDR3 DNA: TGTGCCAGCAGTCGCATGGGGCGCCGTACAGATACGCAGTATTTT.

The chain carries TRBV29-1 and TRBJ2-3; no definite D call. Trimming stripped 7 bases from V and 0 bases from J, with 11 bases between. Germline lookup yields CDR1 SQVTM and CDR2 ANQGSEA. This CDR3 has 13 residues. The CDR3 nucleotides read TGCAGCGCGAGAACGTCTAGCACAGATACGCAGTATTTT. Its translation is CSARTSSTDTQYF.

The chain links TRBV27 to TRBJ2-7; 10 bases map to TRBD1. V trimming: 8 bases; J trimming: 3 bases; junction bases outside the gene matches: 13. Per the germline V gene, CDR1 is MNHEY and CDR2 is SMNVEV (reference sequence). The length of the CDR3 is 16 residues. CDR3 sequence: CASEMGGQGLSYEQYF. The CDR3 nucleotides are TGTGCCAGCGAAATGGGGGGACAGGGGTTGAGCTACGAGCAGTACTTC.

The chain joins TRBV29-1 to TRBJ2-1, with D unclear. CDR3 length: 13 amino acids. Trimming took 4 bases from V and 4 from J, leaving 11 bases between them. CDR1 is SQVTM, CDR2 ANQGSEA, per germline. This CDR3 is CSVAPLTYNEQFF. In DNA, the CDR3 is TGCAGCGTTGCACCTTTGACTTACAATGAGCAGTTCTTC.

The V and J genes are TRBV5-1 and TRBJ2-5; unclear D gene. There are 14 residues in the CDR3. Germline CDR1 is SGHRS and CDR2 is YFSETQ. Trimming removed 4 bases from V and 1 base from J, with 11 bases in between. In nucleotides, the CDR3 is TGCGCCAGCAGCCCGGAAAGGTCCCAAGAGACCCAGTACTTC. This gives the protein CASSPERSQETQYF.

V gene TRBV2 combines with J gene TRBJ1-5; D unclear. Deletions cut 6 bases from V and 1 base from J, with 10 bases between. Germline V gene lookup returns CDR1 SNHLY and CDR2 FYNNEI. The CDR3 sequence is 14 residues long. The CDR3 loop is CASSLGSSNQPQHF. The CDR3 DNA reads TGTGCCAGCAGCTTAGGCTCCAGCAATCAGCCCCAGCATTTT.

The CDR3 loop is CASSPAGPPEGYTF. Here the CDR3 DNA reads TGTGCCAGCTCCCCGGCAGGGCCTCCGGAAGGCTACACCTTC. V and J are TRBV18 and TRBJ1-2; D might be TRBD1 (5 bases). Per the germline V gene, CDR1 is KGHSH and CDR2 is LQKENI. Trimming removed 6 bases at V and 8 bases at J, with 19 bases between. The CDR3 is 14 amino acids.

The rearrangement joins TRBV18 to TRBJ1-2; D is unresolved. The CDR3 loop spans 15 amino acids. Trimming shortened V by 6 bases and J by 5 bases, and 19 bases separated the two germline ends. Germline CDR1 KGHSH, CDR2 LQKENI. The CDR3 DNA reads as TGTGCCAGCTCTCCCCCGGACGGGTCAACATATGGCTACACCTTC. Its translation: CASSPPDGSTYGYTF.

The chain is built from TRBV28 and TRBJ2-5; possibly TRBD1 for D (6 bases). Germline V gene data show CDR1 as MDHEN and CDR2 as SYDVKM. This CDR3 region has 12 residues. With 8 bases removed from V and 1 base from J, the gap between germline ends came to 8 bases. DNA of the CDR3: TGTGCCAGCTCGGACAGCCAAGAGACCCAGTACTTC. Translating gives CASSDSQETQYF. Filled out from reference TRBV28 and TRBJ2-5, the complete variable domain reads DVKVTQSSRYLVKRTGEKVFLECVQDMDHENMFWYRQDPGLGLRLIYFSYDVKMKEKGDIPEGYSVSREKKERFSLILESASTNQTSMYLCASSDSQETQYFGPGTRLLVL.

This clone has more than one count but fewer than ten. The rearrangement uses TRBV29-1 and TRBJ2-7; possible D gene TRBD2, 6 bases. The CDR3 consists of 13 residues. CDR1 SQVTM and CDR2 ANQGSEA come from the germline V gene. Trimming removed 2 bases from V and 2 bases from J, with 10 bases in between. CDR3 protein: CSVEFGGTYEQYF. The CDR3 DNA sequence: TGCAGCGTTGAATTCGGGGGAACCTACGAGCAGTACTTC.

With respect to this clone: Other DNA sequences from this sample encode an identical CDR3 as well. The rearrangement joins TRBV30 to TRBJ2-3, with D tentatively TRBD2 (6 bases). V lost 3 bases and J 0 bases, leaving 7 bases between the germline ends. Germline V lookup: CDR1 GTSNPN, CDR2 SVGIG (reference sequence). The CDR3 has 13 residues. CDR3 nucleotides: TGTGCCTGGAGCAGCGGGAGCACAGATACGCAGTATTTT. Its protein is CAWSSGSTDTQYF.

J is TRBJ2-5 and V is TRBV18; D is uncertain. Trimming shortened V by 3 bases and J by 5 bases, and 10 bases separated the two germline ends. Germline CDR1 is KGHSH and CDR2 is LQKENI. CDR3 length: 13 residues. In DNA form, the CDR3 reads TGTGCCAGCTCACCTGGTTGGGCTGAGACCCAGTACTTC. This encodes CASSPGWAETQYF.

This chain uses TRBV6-5 with TRBJ2-7, with 7 positions matching TRBD2. V lost 6 bases and J lost 2; bases outside the gene matches: 10. CDR3 length equals 15 residues. Germline assignment: CDR1 MNHEY and CDR2 SVGAGI. CDR3 bases: TGTGCCAGCAGCATGGGACTACCTAGGACCTACGAGCAGTACTTC. Its translation is CASSMGLPRTYEQYF.

CDR3 protein: CAWSEQGLYQETQYF. CDR3 in DNA: TGTGCCTGGAGTGAGCAGGGGCTGTACCAAGAGACCCAGTACTTC. V usage is TRBV30 and J usage is TRBJ2-5; D is perhaps TRBD1 (6 bases). Germline V lookup: CDR1 GTSNPN, CDR2 SVGIG (reference sequence). Between the trimmed V and J ends, which lost 1 base and 0 bases, there was a span of 12 bases. The CDR3 runs 15 residues.

This clone was detected a few times. The J gene is TRBJ2-5, the V gene TRBV29-1; D possibly matches TRBD1 or TRBD2 (7 bases each). Deletions cut 8 bases from V and 5 bases from J, with 18 bases between. Germline-derived CDR1 and CDR2 are SQVTM and ANQGSEA. This CDR3 is built from 13 residues. The CDR3 nucleotides are TGCAGCTGGGGGGGACAGTTAGGGGAGACCCAGTACTTC. Translation: CSWGGQLGETQYF.

This clone was found a few times. The chain uses TRBV30 and TRBJ2-6; TRBD1 matches 7 bases. V lost 4 bases, J lost 0 bases, and 9 bases stayed unmatched. Germline CDR1 reads GTSNPN; CDR2 reads SVGIG (reference sequence). The CDR3 covers 17 residues. The CDR3 spells CAWKRTGLVSGANVLTF. The CDR3 region has the DNA TGTGCCTGGAAGAGGACAGGCTTAGTCTCTGGGGCCAACGTCCTGACTTTC.

In its sample, this clone was seen a few times. V gene TRBV7-9 combines with J gene TRBJ1-4; unclear D gene. V shed 8 bases and J shed 8 bases, with 9 bases lying between them. The V gene's germline CDR1 is SEHNR and CDR2 FQNEAQ (reference sequence). This CDR3 has 11 amino acids. The CDR3, as DNA: TGTGCCAGCTCCGCGGTCGAAAAACTGTTTTTT. As protein: CASSAVEKLFF.

The chain couples TRBV30 to TRBJ2-3; D remains unclear. The germline V and J ends were trimmed by 6 bases and 0 bases, with 7 bases remaining between them. Germline V lookup: CDR1 GTSNPN, CDR2 SVGIG (reference sequence). The CDR3 is 12 amino acids. This CDR3 is CACSSSTDTQYF. The CDR3 DNA sequence: TGTGCCTGCAGCTCCAGCACAGATACGCAGTATTTT.